These 15 T cell receptor beta chains came from one sample sequenced in a study of long-term antiretroviral therapy in people with HIV. The libraries were made with immunoSEQ v3.0 at survey level. The protocol was immunoSEQ multiplex PCR, while the TCRdb copy is restricted to in-frame clones and leaves out a portion. The table includes 20,000 to 30,000 clones, around 79% detected once. The sample consisted of unsorted PBMCs, taken 1.2 years after starting antiretroviral therapy. These receptors originate from a woman aged 40 to 50 with HIV.

With respect to this clone: The sample has other DNA sequences that encode this CDR3 too. V usage is TRBV9 and J usage is TRBJ2-1; D not certain. V was shortened by 0 bases and J by 0 bases, with 7 bases between the two germline ends. CDR3 length equals 15 residues. Germline V gene data show CDR1 as SGDLS and CDR2 as YYNGEE. Here the CDR3 DNA reads TGTGCCAGCAGCGTAGTTGGCGGCTCCTACAATGAGCAGTTCTTC. Translation: CASSVVGGSYNEQFF.

The genes are TRBV6-1 and TRBJ2-7; D unclear. CDR3 length equals 13 residues. Trimming removed 4 bases at V and 0 bases at J, with 7 bases between. Germline CDR1 and CDR2: MNHNS and SASEGT. The CDR3 DNA reads as TGTGCCAGCAGTGTGGACGGCTCCTACGAGCAGTACTTC. This translates into CASSVDGSYEQYF.

This chain connects TRBV6-5 to TRBJ1-2, with a tentative D call TRBD1 (6 bases). CDR1 is MNHEY and CDR2 is SVGAGI in the germline V gene. The CDR3 consists of 14 residues. V was clipped by 2 bases and J by 4 bases, with 11 bases between them. The CDR3 DNA sequence: TGTGCCAGCAGTTACAAAAAACAGGGCTATGGCTACACCTTC. Translated: CASSYKKQGYGYTF.

V gene TRBV4-3 combines with J gene TRBJ1-2, with D possibly TRBD1 on 5 matching bases. CDR3 length: 13 amino acids. Germline V CDR1 and CDR2: LGHNA, YSLEER. V lost 5 bases and J 7 bases, leaving 14 bases between the germline ends. Here the CDR3 DNA reads TGCGCCAGCAGCGCGACAAAGGGGAGTGGCTACACCTTC. Its protein product is CASSATKGSGYTF.

This clone appeared a single time. The CDR3: CASSWVAGSVYEQYF. CDR3 coding DNA: TGTGCCAGCAGCTGGGTAGCGGGATCGGTCTACGAGCAGTACTTC. The chain employs TRBV5-5 and TRBJ2-7; TRBD2 matches 8 bases. The germline gives CDR1 SGHKS, CDR2 YYEKEE (reference sequence). This CDR3 spans 15 amino acids. The V and J ends lost 3 bases and 3 bases, in that order; junction bases with no gene match: 8. Using reference TRBV5-5 and TRBJ2-7 for the parts outside the CDR3, the full variable domain is DAGVTQSPTHLIKTRGQQVTLRCSPISGHKSVSWYQQVLGQGPQFIFQYYEKEERGRGNFPDRFSARQFPNYSSELNVNALLLGDSALYLCASSWVAGSVYEQYFGPGTRLTVT.

The genes are TRBV10-3 and TRBJ1-1, with D perhaps TRBD1 (5 bases). Germline loops: CDR1 ENHRY, CDR2 SYGVKD. This CDR3 has 15 residues. Trimming pared 2 bases from V and 6 bases from J, leaving 16 bases between. This CDR3 reads CAISEAGHGGPEAFF. DNA of the CDR3: TGTGCCATCAGTGAGGCAGGACATGGCGGCCCTGAAGCTTTCTTT.

This chain uses TRBV2 with TRBJ1-1; D possibly corresponds to TRBD1 (5 bases). The CDR3 consists of 14 residues. The V end was cut by 6 bases, the J end by 1 base, with 12 bases between. Germline V lookup: CDR1 SNHLY, CDR2 FYNNEI. CDR3 region: CASRTVGANTEAFF. CDR3 nucleotides: TGTGCCAGCAGGACAGTAGGGGCGAACACTGAAGCTTTCTTT.

The chain recombines TRBV7-2 with TRBJ2-4; D is unclear. This CDR3 is built from 15 residues. V shed 1 base and J shed 0 bases, with 7 bases lying between them. From germline, CDR1 is SGHTA and CDR2 FQGNSA. The CDR3 DNA is TGTGCCAGCAGCTTAGGCAGTCTAGCCAAAAACATTCAGTACTTC. It codes for CASSLGSLAKNIQYF.

V is TRBV18 and J is TRBJ2-6; D remains unclear. There are 16 residues in the CDR3. The germline CDR1 and CDR2 sequences are KGHSH and LQKENI. Trimming shortened V by 0 bases and J by 2 bases, and 8 bases separated the two germline ends. This CDR3 reads CASSPPGTAGANVLTF. The CDR3 nucleotides read TGTGCCAGCTCACCACCGGGAACTGCTGGGGCCAACGTCCTGACTTTC.

The chain combines TRBV28 with TRBJ1-5; tentative D call: TRBD1 (6 bases). CDR1 and CDR2 (germline): MDHEN, SYDVKM. Trimming pared 8 bases from V and 0 bases from J, leaving 20 bases between. The CDR3 is 17 residues long. This CDR3 is CASQLGGHQYSNQPQHF. CDR3 nucleotides: TGTGCCAGCCAACTAGGGGGACACCAATATAGCAATCAGCCCCAGCATTTT.

In its sample, this clone was seen a few times. V is TRBV29-1 and J is TRBJ2-1; D possibly corresponds to TRBD1 (5 bases). Germline V gives CDR1 SQVTM, CDR2 ANQGSEA. The CDR3 is 13 residues long. The ends were cut back, 4 bases at V and 9 bases at J, with 16 bases in the middle. The CDR3 region is CSVVLPVQGEQFF. CDR3 coding DNA: TGCAGCGTTGTCTTACCTGTTCAGGGTGAGCAGTTCTTC.

The V gene is TRBV7-9, the J gene TRBJ1-2, with D uncertain. V lost 4 bases and J 0 bases, leaving 12 bases between the germline ends. The CDR3 contains 15 residues. Looked up from germline, CDR1 is SEHNR and CDR2 is FQNEAQ (reference sequence). Here the CDR3 DNA reads TGTGCCAGCAGCTCCCCGGGGAGTCCTAACTATGGCTACACCTTC. Translating it yields CASSSPGSPNYGYTF. Together with reference TRBV7-9 and TRBJ1-2, the CDR3 gives the full variable domain: DTGVSQNPRHKITKRGQNVTFRCDPISEHNRLYWYRQTLGQGPEFLTYFQNEAQLEKSRLLSDRFSAERPKGSFSTLEIQRTEQGDSAMYLCASSSPGSPNYGYTFGSGTRLTVV.

V usage is TRBV28 and J usage is TRBJ2-7, with TRBD1 matching over 9 bases. CDR1 is MDHEN and CDR2 is SYDVKM in the germline V gene. V shed 5 bases, J shed 5 bases, and the junction held 13 bases outside the gene matches. There are 16 residues in the CDR3. The CDR3 sequence: CASSPFLGQGLHEQYF. CDR3 nucleotide sequence: TGTGCCAGCAGTCCCTTCTTGGGACAGGGACTTCACGAGCAGTACTTC.

The chain employs TRBV25-1 and TRBJ1-6; no clear D gene. This CDR3 region has 13 residues. Trimming removed 3 bases at V and 9 bases at J, with 9 bases between. Per the germline V gene, CDR1 is MGHDK and CDR2 is SYGVNS. The DNA for the CDR3 is TGTGCCAGCAGTGATGGTGACCTTTCACCCCTCCACTTT. Its protein product is CASSDGDLSPLHF.

The chain couples TRBV4-1 to TRBJ1-5; a weak D match, TRBD1 (6 bases). V lost 0 bases and J 8 bases, leaving 14 bases between the germline ends. In germline, CDR1 is MGHRA, CDR2 YSYEKL. The CDR3 covers 15 residues. In DNA form, the CDR3 reads TGCGCCAGCAGCCAAGAAGGGACAATTGGTGAGCCCCAGCATTTT. It specifies CASSQEGTIGEPQHF.